A single sample is the source of the 2 T cell receptor beta chains below, sequenced in a study of Ad26.COV2.S vaccination and SARS-CoV-2 variants. Assay used: immunoSEQ multiplex PCR; TCRdb lists only in-frame clones, some missing. The data show more than 150,000 clones, 87% seen once. This sample comprised peripheral blood, obtained after recovery from COVID-19. The receptors here all came from a human donor who had recovered from COVID-19.

This rearrangement joins TRBV10-2 to TRBJ1-5; D may be TRBD1 (5 bases). Germline CDR1 reads WSHSY; CDR2 reads SAAADI. Trimming pared 6 bases from V and 0 bases from J, leaving 21 bases between. CDR3 length: 18 residues. The CDR3 loop is CASSATLTRGYSNQPQHF. Here the CDR3 DNA reads TGCGCCAGCAGCGCCACTCTGACACGGGGCTATAGCAATCAGCCCCAGCATTTT.

The CDR3 here is CASSLGKGFATNEKLFF. DNA of the CDR3: TGTGCCAGCAGCTTGGGGAAGGGATTCGCAACTAATGAAAAACTGTTTTTT. The chain couples TRBV5-8 to TRBJ1-4; no clear D. V dropped 0 bases and J dropped 0 bases, with 12 bases sitting between them. This CDR3 has 17 residues. The germline CDR1 and CDR2 sequences are SGHTS and YDEGEE.